This T cell receptor beta chain was obtained from a study of blood T cell repertoires in COVID-19. Trimming shortened V by 0 bases and J by 0 bases, and 9 bases separated the two germline ends. This CDR3 is built from 15 residues. Germline V gene sequence: CDR1 MNHEY, CDR2 SVGAGI. Libraries were prepared by immunoSEQ multiplex PCR; TCRdb keeps only in-frame clonotypes and omits some of them. The sample has 74,000 or so clones, around 90% seen once; the top ten hold less than 2.5%. The receptor was derived from a human donor in a cohort sampled during active COVID-19. The sequenced material came from peripheral blood. This chain links TRBV6-5 with TRBJ2-7; D remains unclear. CDR3 DNA sequence: TGTGCCAGCAGTTACTCTCCTGAGAGCTCCTACGAGCAGTACTTC. This gives the protein CASSYSPESSYEQYF.